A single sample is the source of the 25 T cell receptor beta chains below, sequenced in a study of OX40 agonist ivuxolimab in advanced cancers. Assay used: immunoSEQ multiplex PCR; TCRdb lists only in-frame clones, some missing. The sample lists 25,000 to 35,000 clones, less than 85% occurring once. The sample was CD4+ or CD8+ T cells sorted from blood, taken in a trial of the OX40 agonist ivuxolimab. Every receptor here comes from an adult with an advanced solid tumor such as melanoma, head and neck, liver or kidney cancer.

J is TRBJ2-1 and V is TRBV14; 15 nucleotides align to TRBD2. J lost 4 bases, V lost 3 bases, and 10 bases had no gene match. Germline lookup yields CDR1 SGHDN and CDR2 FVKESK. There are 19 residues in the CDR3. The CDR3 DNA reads TGTGCCAGCAGCCAGAGTCCCGGGACTAGCGGGAGGTTTTACAATGAGCAGTTCTTC. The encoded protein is CASSQSPGTSGRFYNEQFF.

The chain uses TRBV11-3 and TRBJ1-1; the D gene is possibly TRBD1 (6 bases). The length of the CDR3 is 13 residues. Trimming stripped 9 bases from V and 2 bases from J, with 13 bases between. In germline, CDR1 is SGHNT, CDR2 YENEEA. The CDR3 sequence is CASSGTPNTEAFF. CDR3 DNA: TGTGCCAGTTCCGGGACACCCAACACTGAAGCTTTCTTT.

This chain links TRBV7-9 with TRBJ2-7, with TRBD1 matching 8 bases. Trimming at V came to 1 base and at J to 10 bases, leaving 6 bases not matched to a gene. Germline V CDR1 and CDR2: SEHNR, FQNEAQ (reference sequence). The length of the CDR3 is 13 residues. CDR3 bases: TGTGCCAGCAGCTTAGGGACAGGGAGGATTCAGTACTTC. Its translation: CASSLGTGRIQYF.

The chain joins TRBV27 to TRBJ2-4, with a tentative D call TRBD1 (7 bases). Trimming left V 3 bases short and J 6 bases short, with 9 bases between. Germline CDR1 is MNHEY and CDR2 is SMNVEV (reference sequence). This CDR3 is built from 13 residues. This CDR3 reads CASSFQGGNIQYF. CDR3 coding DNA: TGTGCCAGCAGTTTTCAGGGGGGAAACATTCAGTACTTC.

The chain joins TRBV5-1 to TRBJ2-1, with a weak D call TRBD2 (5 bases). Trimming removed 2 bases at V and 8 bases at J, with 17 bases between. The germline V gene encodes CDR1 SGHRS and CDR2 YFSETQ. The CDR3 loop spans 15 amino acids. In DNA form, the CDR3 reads TGCGCCAGCAGCTTTTTGACTACCCTACGGGATGAGCAGTTCTTC. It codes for CASSFLTTLRDEQFF. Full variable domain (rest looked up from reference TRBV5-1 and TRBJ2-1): KAGVTQTPRYLIKTRGQQVTLSCSPISGHRSVSWYQQTPGQGLQFLFEYFSETQRNKGNFPGRFSGRQFSNSRSEMNVSTLELGDSALYLCASSFLTTLRDEQFFGPGTRLTVL.

The CDR3 here is CASSLSGDYEQYF. For the CDR3, the DNA is TGTGCCAGCAGTTTATCGGGTGACTACGAGCAGTACTTC. This sequence joins TRBV27 and TRBJ2-7, with D unresolved. The germline gives CDR1 MNHEY, CDR2 SMNVEV (reference sequence). The CDR3 is 13 amino acids. The V gene lost 0 bases and the J gene lost 3 bases, with 6 bases spanning the gap.

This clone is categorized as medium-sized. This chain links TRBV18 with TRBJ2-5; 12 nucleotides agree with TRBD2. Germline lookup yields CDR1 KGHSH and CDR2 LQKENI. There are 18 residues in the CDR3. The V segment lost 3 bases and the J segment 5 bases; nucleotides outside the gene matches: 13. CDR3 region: CASSPTSGRTPRAETQYF. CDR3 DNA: TGTGCCAGCTCACCGACTAGCGGGAGAACCCCCCGGGCTGAGACCCAGTACTTC.

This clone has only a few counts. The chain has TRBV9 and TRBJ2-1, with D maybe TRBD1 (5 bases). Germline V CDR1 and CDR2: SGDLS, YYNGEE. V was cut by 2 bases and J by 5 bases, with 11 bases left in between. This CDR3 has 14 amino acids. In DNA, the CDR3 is TGTGCCAGCAGCGTCAGGGTAGCCCACAATGAGCAGTTCTTC. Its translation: CASSVRVAHNEQFF.

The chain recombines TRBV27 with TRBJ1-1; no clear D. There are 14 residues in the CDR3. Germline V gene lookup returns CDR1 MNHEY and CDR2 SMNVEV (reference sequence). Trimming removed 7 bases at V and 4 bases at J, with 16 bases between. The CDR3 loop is CASIQGKGSTEAFF. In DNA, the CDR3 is TGTGCCAGCATACAAGGGAAGGGAAGCACTGAAGCTTTCTTT.

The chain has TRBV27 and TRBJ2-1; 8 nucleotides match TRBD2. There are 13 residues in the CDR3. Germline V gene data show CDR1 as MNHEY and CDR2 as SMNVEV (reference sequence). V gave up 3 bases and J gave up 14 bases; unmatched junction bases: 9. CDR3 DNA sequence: TGTGCCAGCAGTTTCCAAACTAGCGGTCTTAAGTTCTTC. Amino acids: CASSFQTSGLKFF.

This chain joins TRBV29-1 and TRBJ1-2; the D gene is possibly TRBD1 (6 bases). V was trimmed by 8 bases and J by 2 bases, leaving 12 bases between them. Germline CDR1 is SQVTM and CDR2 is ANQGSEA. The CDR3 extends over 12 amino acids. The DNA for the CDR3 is TGCAGCCATGGGGGGGGCAACTATGGCTACACCTTC. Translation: CSHGGGNYGYTF.

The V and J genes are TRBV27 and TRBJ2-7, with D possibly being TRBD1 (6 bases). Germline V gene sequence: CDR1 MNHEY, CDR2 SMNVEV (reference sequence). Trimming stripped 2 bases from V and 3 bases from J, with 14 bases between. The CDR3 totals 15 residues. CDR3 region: CASSLTGSGFYEQYF. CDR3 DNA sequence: TGTGCCAGCAGTTTAACAGGGTCTGGATTCTACGAGCAGTACTTC.

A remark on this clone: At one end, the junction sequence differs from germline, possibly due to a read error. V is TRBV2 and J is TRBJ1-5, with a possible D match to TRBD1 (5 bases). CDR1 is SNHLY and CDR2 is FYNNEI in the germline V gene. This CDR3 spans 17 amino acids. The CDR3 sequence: CASSEGAPGVSNQPQHF. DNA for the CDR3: TGTGCCAGCAGCGAAGGGGCCCCTGGGGTTAGCAATCAGCCCCAGCATTTT.

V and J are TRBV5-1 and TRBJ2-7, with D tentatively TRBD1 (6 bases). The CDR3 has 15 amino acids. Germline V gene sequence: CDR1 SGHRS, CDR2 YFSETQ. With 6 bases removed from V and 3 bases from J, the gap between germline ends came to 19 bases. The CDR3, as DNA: TGCGCCAGCAAGGGGGTCAGGGAAAAGAACTACGAGCAGTACTTC. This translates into CASKGVREKNYEQYF.

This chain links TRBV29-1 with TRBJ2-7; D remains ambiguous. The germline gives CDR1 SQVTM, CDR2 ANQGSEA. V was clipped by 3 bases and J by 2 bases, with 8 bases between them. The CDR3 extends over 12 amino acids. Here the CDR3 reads CSVEVLPYEQYF. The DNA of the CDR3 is TGCAGCGTTGAGGTACTCCCCTACGAGCAGTACTTC.

The CDR3 sequence is CASSLSPYSNQPQHF. As DNA, the CDR3 is TGTGCCAGCAGTTTATCCCCGTATAGCAATCAGCCCCAGCATTTT. The chain uses TRBV27 and TRBJ1-5, with unresolved D. The CDR3 extends over 15 amino acids. V lost 0 bases and J 0 bases, leaving 6 bases between the germline ends. Germline V gene sequence: CDR1 MNHEY, CDR2 SMNVEV (reference sequence).

CDR3 loop: CASSLGDRGKTGELFF. The CDR3, as DNA: TGTGCCAGCAGCTTAGGAGACAGGGGAAAGACCGGGGAGCTGTTTTTT. The rearrangement uses TRBV7-9 and TRBJ2-2, with 8 bases fitting TRBD1. V was clipped by 1 base and J by 5 bases; unmatched bases: 6. The CDR3 is 16 residues long. In germline, CDR1 is SEHNR, CDR2 FQNEAQ (reference sequence).

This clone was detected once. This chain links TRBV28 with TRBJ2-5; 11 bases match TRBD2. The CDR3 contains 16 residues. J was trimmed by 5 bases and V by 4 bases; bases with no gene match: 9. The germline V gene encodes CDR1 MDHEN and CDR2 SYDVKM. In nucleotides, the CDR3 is TGTGCCAGCAGTTGGGGTAGCGGGAGGGCCAGTGAGACCCAGTACTTC. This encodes CASSWGSGRASETQYF.

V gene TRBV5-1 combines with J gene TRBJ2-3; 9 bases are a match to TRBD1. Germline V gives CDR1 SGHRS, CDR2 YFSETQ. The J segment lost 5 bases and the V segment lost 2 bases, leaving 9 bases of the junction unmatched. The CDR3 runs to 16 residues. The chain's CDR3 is CASSFPGQGQGDTQYF. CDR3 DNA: TGCGCCAGCAGCTTTCCGGGACAGGGACAGGGAGATACGCAGTATTTT.

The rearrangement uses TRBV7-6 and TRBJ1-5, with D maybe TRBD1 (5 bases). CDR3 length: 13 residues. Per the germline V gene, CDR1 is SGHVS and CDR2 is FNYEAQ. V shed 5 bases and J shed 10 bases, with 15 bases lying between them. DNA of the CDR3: TGTGCCAGCAGCAAAGGGACCCTTCAACCCCAGCATTTT. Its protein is CASSKGTLQPQHF.

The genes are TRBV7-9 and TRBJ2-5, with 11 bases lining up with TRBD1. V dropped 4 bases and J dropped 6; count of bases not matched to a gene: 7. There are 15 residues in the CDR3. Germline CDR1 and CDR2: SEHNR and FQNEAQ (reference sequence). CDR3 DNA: TGTGCCAGCAGCTCCCGGGACAGGGGGACGAAGACCCAGTACTTC. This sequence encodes CASSSRDRGTKTQYF.

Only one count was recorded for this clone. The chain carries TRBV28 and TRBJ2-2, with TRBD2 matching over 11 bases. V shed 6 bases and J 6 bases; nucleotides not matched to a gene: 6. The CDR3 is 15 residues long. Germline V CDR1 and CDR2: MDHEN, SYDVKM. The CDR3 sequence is CASRLAGVFPGELFF. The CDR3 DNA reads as TGTGCCAGCAGACTAGCGGGAGTGTTCCCCGGGGAGCTGTTTTTT.

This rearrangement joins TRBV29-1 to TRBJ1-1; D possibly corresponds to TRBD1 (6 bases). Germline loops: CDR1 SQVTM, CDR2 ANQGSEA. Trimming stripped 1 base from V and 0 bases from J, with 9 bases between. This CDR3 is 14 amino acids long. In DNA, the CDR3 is TGCAGCGTTGAAGCTTCAGGGGTGAACACTGAAGCTTTCTTT. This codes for CSVEASGVNTEAFF.

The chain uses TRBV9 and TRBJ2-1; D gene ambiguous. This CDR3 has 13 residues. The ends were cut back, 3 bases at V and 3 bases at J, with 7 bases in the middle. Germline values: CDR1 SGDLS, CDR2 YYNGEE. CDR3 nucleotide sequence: TGTGCCAGCAGCGCTTCCTTCTACAATGAGCAGTTCTTC. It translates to CASSASFYNEQFF.

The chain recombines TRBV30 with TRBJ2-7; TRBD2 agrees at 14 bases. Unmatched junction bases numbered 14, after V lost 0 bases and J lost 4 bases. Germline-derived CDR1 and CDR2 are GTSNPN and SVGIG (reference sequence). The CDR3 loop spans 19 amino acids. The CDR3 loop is CAWSVLQPGTSGSDYEQYF. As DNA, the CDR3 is TGTGCCTGGAGTGTCCTACAGCCCGGGACTAGCGGGAGCGATTACGAGCAGTACTTC. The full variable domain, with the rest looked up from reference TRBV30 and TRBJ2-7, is SQTIHQWPATLVQPVGSPLSLECTVEGTSNPNLYWYRQAAGRGLQLLFYSVGIGQISSEVPQNLSASRPQDRQFILSSKKLLLSDSGFYLCAWSVLQPGTSGSDYEQYFGPGTRLTVT.